This T cell receptor (beta chain) was sequenced in a study of Ad26.COV2.S vaccination and SARS-CoV-2 variants. Study outcomes and limitations: Similar non-spike TCR breadth was observed in recipients of vaccine and of placebo.

Comment on this clone: Its antigen is still unknown.

Only in-frame clones appear in the TCRdb table, and some are missing; sequencing was by immunoSEQ multiplex PCR. The sample has approximately 480,000 clones, approximately 90% seen once. Treatment noted: roughly 20 received Ad26.COV2.S at low or high dose, single or two shots; roughly five received placebo; per-sample allocation not given. Samples analyzed were those drawn on day 63 after the first vaccine or placebo injection. An Ad26 vector expressing Wuhan-strain SARS-CoV-2 spike constituted the vaccine. V lost 2 bases and J lost 0, with 15 bases in between. Germline V gives CDR1 SGHTA, CDR2 FQGNSA. The CDR3 runs 17 residues.

Here the sequenced sample was peripheral blood, taken in a trial of Ad26.COV2.S vaccine versus placebo. The receptor comes from a person between 18 and 65 years old who received the Ad26.COV2.S COVID-19 vaccine or a placebo. V is TRBV7-2 and J is TRBJ2-3; D remains ambiguous. The CDR3 DNA follows: TGTGCCAGCAGCTTATGGGCCCGCCGTTCTAGCACAGATACGCAGTATTTT. Protein: CASSLWARRSSTDTQYF.